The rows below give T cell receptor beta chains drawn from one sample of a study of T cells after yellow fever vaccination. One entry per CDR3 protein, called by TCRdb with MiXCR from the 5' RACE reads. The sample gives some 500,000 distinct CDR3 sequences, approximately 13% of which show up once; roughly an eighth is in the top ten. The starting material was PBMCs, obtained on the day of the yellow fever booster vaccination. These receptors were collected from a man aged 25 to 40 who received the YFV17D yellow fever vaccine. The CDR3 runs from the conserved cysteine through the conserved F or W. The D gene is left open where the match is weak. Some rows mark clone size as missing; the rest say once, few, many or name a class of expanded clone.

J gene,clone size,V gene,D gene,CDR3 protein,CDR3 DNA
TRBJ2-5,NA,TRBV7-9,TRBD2,CASSFLPGGGETQYF,TGTGCCAGCAGCTTCCTCCCGGGAGGTGGGGAGACCCAGTACTTC
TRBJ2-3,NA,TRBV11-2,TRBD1,CASSPGTGGPSTDTQYF,TGTGCCAGCAGCCCAGGAACAGGGGGCCCTAGCACAGATACGCAGTATTTT
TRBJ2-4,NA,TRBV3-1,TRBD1,CASSQRTGSKNIQYF,TGTGCCAGCAGCCAAAGGACAGGGTCCAAAAACATTCAGTACTTC
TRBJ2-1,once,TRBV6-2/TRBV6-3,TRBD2,CASSYSSGSPNEQFF,TGTGCCAGCAGTTACTCAAGCGGGAGCCCCAATGAGCAGTTCTTC
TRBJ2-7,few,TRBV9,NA,CASSVEDISYEQYF,TGTGCCAGCAGCGTGGAGGACATCTCCTACGAGCAGTACTTC
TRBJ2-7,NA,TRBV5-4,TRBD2,CASSMTSGAPGSYEQYF,TGTGCCAGCAGCATGACTAGCGGGGCCCCTGGATCCTACGAGCAGTACTTC
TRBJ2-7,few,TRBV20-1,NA,CSALRSDNADEQYF,TGCAGTGCTCTCCGCTCGGACAATGCTGACGAGCAGTACTTC
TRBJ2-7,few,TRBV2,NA,CASSPELREQYF,TGTGCCAGCTCGCCTGAATTAAGAGAGCAGTACTTC
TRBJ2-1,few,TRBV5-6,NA,CASSLGLDSEQFF,TGTGCCAGCAGCTTGGGACTAGACAGTGAGCAGTTCTTC
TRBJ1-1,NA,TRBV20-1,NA,CSAATREWPEAFF,TGCAGTGCCGCAACTAGGGAGTGGCCTGAAGCTTTCTTT
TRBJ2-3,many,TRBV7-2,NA,CASSLDLQGYTDTQYF,TGTGCCAGCAGCTTAGATCTTCAGGGATACACAGATACGCAGTATTTT
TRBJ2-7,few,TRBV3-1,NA,CASSPTGKSYEQYF,TGTGCCAGCAGCCCCACAGGGAAGTCCTACGAGCAGTACTTC
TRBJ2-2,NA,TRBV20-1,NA,CSASDGETARFF,TGCAGTGCTAGTGATGGAGAAACGGCGCGGTTTTTT
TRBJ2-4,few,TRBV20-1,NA,CSARDTVKNIQYF,TGCAGTGCTAGAGATACTGTCAAAAACATTCAGTACTTC
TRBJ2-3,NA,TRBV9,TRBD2,CASSVGTSSGGLTDTQYF,TGTGCCAGCAGCGTCGGGACTAGCTCGGGAGGGCTCACAGATACGCAGTATTTT
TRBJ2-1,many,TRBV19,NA,CASGTFNEQFF,TGTGCCTCCGGGACGTTCAATGAGCAGTTCTTC
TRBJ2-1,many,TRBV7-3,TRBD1,CASSPQTGGNEQFF,TGTGCCAGCAGCCCACAGACAGGGGGCAATGAGCAGTTCTTC
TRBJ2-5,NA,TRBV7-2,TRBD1,CASSLGHRGLETQYF,TGTGCCAGCAGCTTAGGGCACAGGGGGCTGGAGACCCAGTACTTC
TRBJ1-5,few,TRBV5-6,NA,CASSLEGSSNQPQHF,TGTGCCAGCAGCTTGGAAGGCAGCAGCAATCAGCCCCAGCATTTT
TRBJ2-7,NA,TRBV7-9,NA,CASSLNSHYEQYF,TGTGCCAGCAGCTTGAACAGCCACTACGAGCAGTACTTC
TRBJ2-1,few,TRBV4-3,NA,CASSLIYLGDSSYNEQFF,TGCGCCAGCAGCCTCATCTACCTCGGGGATAGCTCCTACAATGAGCAGTTCTTC
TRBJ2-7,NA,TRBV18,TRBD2,CASSPRTSGIDEQYF,TGTGCCAGCTCACCCCGGACTAGCGGGATTGACGAGCAGTACTTC
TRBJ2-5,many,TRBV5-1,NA,CASSSPDSGQETQYF,TGCGCCAGCAGCTCTCCTGATAGCGGACAAGAGACCCAGTACTTC
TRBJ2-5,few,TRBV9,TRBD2,CASSVGLAGFGETQYF,TGTGCCAGCAGCGTAGGACTAGCGGGATTCGGAGAGACCCAGTACTTC
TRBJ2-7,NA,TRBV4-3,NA,CASSRERGAYEQYF,TGCGCCAGCAGCCGGGAAAGGGGGGCCTACGAGCAGTACTTC
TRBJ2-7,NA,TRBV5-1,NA,CASSLDAGTPYEQYF,TGCGCCAGCAGCTTGGACGCAGGGACCCCCTACGAGCAGTACTTC
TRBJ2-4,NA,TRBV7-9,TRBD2,CASSLDREGIQYF,TGTGCCAGCAGCTTGGATCGGGAGGGGATTCAGTACTTC
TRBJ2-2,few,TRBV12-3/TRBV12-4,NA,CASSLVGGTNTGELFF,TGTGCCAGCAGTTTAGTAGGCGGGACGAACACCGGGGAGCTGTTTTTT
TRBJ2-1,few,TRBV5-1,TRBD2,CASSLGLGLAGVNEQFF,TGCGCCAGCAGCTTGGGTCTGGGTCTAGCGGGAGTCAATGAGCAGTTCTTC
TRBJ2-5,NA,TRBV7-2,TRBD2,CASRRHGLAGETQYF,TGTGCCAGCAGAAGACACGGACTAGCGGGAGAGACCCAGTACTTC
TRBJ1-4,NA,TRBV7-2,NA,CASSLAIEKLFF,TGTGCCAGCAGCTTAGCGATCGAAAAACTGTTTTTT
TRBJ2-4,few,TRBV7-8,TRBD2,CASRGLAGGRAKNIQYF,TGTGCCAGCAGAGGACTAGCGGGAGGACGGGCCAAAAACATTCAGTACTTC
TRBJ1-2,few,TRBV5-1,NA,CASSDWAENYGYTF,TGCGCCAGCAGCGACTGGGCCGAGAACTATGGCTACACCTTC
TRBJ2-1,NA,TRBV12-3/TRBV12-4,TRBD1,CASSLYRGTGYNEQFF,TGTGCCAGCAGTTTATATCGGGGGACAGGGTACAATGAGCAGTTCTTC
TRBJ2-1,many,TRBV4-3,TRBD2,CASSPRTSGREYNEQFF,TGCGCCAGCAGCCCACGGACTAGCGGGAGGGAGTACAATGAGCAGTTCTTC
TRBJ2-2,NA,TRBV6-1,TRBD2,CVSRGRTSSDTGELFF,TGTGTCTCGCGAGGGCGGACTAGCAGTGACACCGGGGAGCTGTTTTTT
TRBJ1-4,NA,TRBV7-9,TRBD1,CASSLGTGKKLFF,TGTGCCAGCAGCTTAGGGACAGGGAAAAAACTGTTTTTT
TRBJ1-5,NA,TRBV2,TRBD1,CTSCSTYRDRAGNQPQHF,TGTACCAGCTGTTCCACATACCGGGACAGGGCGGGCAATCAGCCCCAGCATTTT
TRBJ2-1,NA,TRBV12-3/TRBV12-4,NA,CASSPGALSYNEQFF,TGTGCCAGCAGTCCCGGGGCGCTTAGCTACAATGAGCAGTTCTTC
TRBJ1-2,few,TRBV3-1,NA,CASSQVQGSDGYTF,TGTGCCAGCAGCCAAGTACAGGGTTCGGATGGCTACACCTTC
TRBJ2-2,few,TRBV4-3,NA,CASSQDFGQNTGELFF,TGCGCCAGCAGCCAAGATTTTGGCCAGAACACCGGGGAGCTGTTTTTT
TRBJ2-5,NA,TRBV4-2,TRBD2,CASSQDRGTSGRAVETQYF,TGTGCCAGCAGCCAAGATCGGGGGACTAGCGGGAGGGCCGTGGAGACCCAGTACTTC
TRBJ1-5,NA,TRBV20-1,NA,CSARVAGISNQPQHF,TGCAGTGCTAGGGTGGCAGGGATAAGCAATCAGCCCCAGCATTTT
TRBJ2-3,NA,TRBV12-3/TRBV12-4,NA,CASSRALLGDTQYF,TGTGCCAGCAGCCGGGCCCTACTGGGGGATACGCAGTATTTT
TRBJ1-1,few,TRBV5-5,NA,CASSLAGAAFF,TGTGCCAGCAGCTTGGCCGGCGCGGCTTTCTTT
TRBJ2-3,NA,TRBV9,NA,CASSFLGDTDTQYF,TGTGCCAGCAGTTTTTTAGGGGACACAGATACGCAGTATTTT
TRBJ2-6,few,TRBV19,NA,CAGHRGGPGANVLTF,TGTGCCGGCCACCGGGGAGGCCCCGGGGCCAACGTCCTGACTTTC
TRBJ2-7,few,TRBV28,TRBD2,CASTSGSQPYEQYF,TGTGCCAGCACTAGCGGGTCCCAACCCTACGAGCAGTACTTC
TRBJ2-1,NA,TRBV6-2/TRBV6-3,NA,CASSVISYNEQFF,TGTGCCAGCAGTGTAATATCCTACAATGAGCAGTTCTTC
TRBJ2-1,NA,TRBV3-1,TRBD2,CASKPGLAGQYNEQFF,TGTGCCAGCAAACCGGGACTAGCGGGACAGTACAATGAGCAGTTCTTC
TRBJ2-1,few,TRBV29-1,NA,CSVEDLRDTQLYSEQFF,TGCAGCGTTGAAGATCTCCGGGACACGCAACTATACAGTGAGCAGTTCTTC
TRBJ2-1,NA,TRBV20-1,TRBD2,CSAVIGTSLNEQFF,TGCAGTGCTGTTATCGGGACTAGCCTAAATGAGCAGTTCTTC
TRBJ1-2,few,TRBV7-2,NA,CASSLASGEGPSF,TGTGCCAGCAGCTTAGCGAGTGGAGAGGGCCCATCCTTC
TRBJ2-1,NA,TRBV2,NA,CASRGIPPGYEQFF,TGTGCCAGCAGGGGGATCCCCCCGGGATATGAGCAGTTCTTC
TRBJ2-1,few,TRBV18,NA,CASSPRRHNEQFF,TGTGCCAGCTCACCCCGGAGGCACAATGAGCAGTTCTTC
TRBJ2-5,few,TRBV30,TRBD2,CAWTRLAGVGETQYF,TGTGCCTGGACTAGACTAGCGGGAGTTGGGGAGACCCAGTACTTC
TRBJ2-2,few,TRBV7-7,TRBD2,CASSASGSGTGELFF,TGTGCTAGCAGCGCTAGCGGGAGTGGGACCGGGGAGCTGTTTTTT
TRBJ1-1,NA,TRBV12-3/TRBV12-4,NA,CASSKGEMNTEAFF,TGTGCCAGCAGTAAAGGGGAGATGAACACTGAAGCTTTCTTT
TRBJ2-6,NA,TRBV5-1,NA,CASKFSYSGANVLTF,TGCGCCAGCAAATTTTCGTACTCTGGGGCCAACGTCCTGACTTTC
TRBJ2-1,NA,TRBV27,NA,CASRAGIRLNEQFF,TGTGCCAGCAGGGCCGGGATCCGGCTCAATGAGCAGTTCTTC